The text below deals with one TCR beta chain. This CDR3 contains 13 residues. Germline V gene lookup returns CDR1 LNHDA and CDR2 SQIVND (reference sequence). The V end was cut by 2 bases, the J end by 1 base, with 3 bases between. This specimen comes from a study of blood T cell repertoires in COVID-19. Study-wide context: Italy, Spain and the United States were the sources of the convalescent and acute COVID-19 samples. PBMCs, B-cell-depleted T cells, or T cells provided the cDNA or gDNA that made up the material.

Sequenced by immunoSEQ multiplex PCR; TCRdb stores in-frame clones only, minus some. The sample lists about 42,000 clones; around 79% were seen once. The sequence came from a woman older than 75 with acute or convalescent COVID-19. The chain uses TRBV19 and TRBJ1-5; D not certain. Material for sequencing was peripheral blood. As DNA, the CDR3 is TGTGCCAGTAGTATACAGAGCAATCAGCCCCAGCATTTT. This codes for CASSIQSNQPQHF. Looking up the rest from reference TRBV19 and TRBJ1-5 gives the full variable domain: DGGITQSPKYLFRKEGQNVTLSCEQNLNHDAMYWYRQDPGQGLRLIYYSQIVNDFQKGDIAEGYSVSREKKESFPLTVTSAQKNPTAFYLCASSIQSNQPQHFGDGTRLSIL.